This is a list of T cell receptor beta chains from one sample in a study of beta chain features in type 1 diabetes. The method was immunoSEQ multiplex PCR; TCRdb's version includes in-frame clones alone and lacks a portion of them. This sample has 450,000 or so clones; about an eighth occur once, and the top ten carry over 0.035%. The specimen was naive CD4+ T cells from blood. The receptors come from a woman between 18 and 30 years old in good health. The CDR3 runs from the conserved cysteine through the conserved F or W. The D gene is left open where the match is weak. Size is omitted from some rows. Given values are once, few, many or a class for expanded clones.

size: few
J: TRBJ2-5
D: .
V: TRBV2
DNA: TGTGCCAGCACTCGAGAGACCCAGTACTTC
CDR3: CASTRETQYF

size: .
J: TRBJ2-1
D: .
V: TRBV19
DNA: TGTGCCAGTACTCCCGGGCGGAGAAGCTCCTACAATGAGCAGTTCTTC
CDR3: CASTPGRRSSYNEQFF

size: .
J: TRBJ2-1
D: .
V: TRBV4-3
DNA: TGCGCCAGCAGCATCGGACACTACTCCTACAATGAGCAGTTCTTC
CDR3: CASSIGHYSYNEQFF

size: once
J: TRBJ2-7
D: .
V: TRBV9
DNA: TGTGCCAGCAGCGTAGCTGGGGGACCCTACGAGCAGTACTTC
CDR3: CASSVAGGPYEQYF

size: .
J: TRBJ1-2
D: .
V: TRBV30
DNA: TGTGCCTGGAGTGTACTGGGTAACTATGGCTACACCTTC
CDR3: CAWSVLGNYGYTF

size: few
J: TRBJ2-5
D: .
V: TRBV7-2
DNA: TGTGCCAGCAGCCCGCGTCTAGCTCAAGAGACCCAGTACTTC
CDR3: CASSPRLAQETQYF

size: few
J: TRBJ2-3
D: .
V: TRBV7-3
DNA: TGTGCCAGCAGCCTTGGAGGACTTGGCACAGATACGCAGTATTTT
CDR3: CASSLGGLGTDTQYF

size: .
J: TRBJ1-4
D: TRBD1
V: TRBV2
DNA: TGTGCCAGCAGATTGGACAGGGGCATCGAAAAACTGTTTTTT
CDR3: CASRLDRGIEKLFF

size: few
J: TRBJ1-5
D: .
V: TRBV7-2
DNA: TGTGCCAGCAGCTTGACAAGCAATCAGCCCCAGCATTTT
CDR3: CASSLTSNQPQHF

size: .
J: TRBJ2-1
D: .
V: TRBV29-1
DNA: TGCAGCGTTTTGTCTCGTCTGTACAATGAGCAGTTCTTC
CDR3: CSVLSRLYNEQFF

size: .
J: TRBJ2-7
D: .
V: TRBV18
DNA: TGTGCCAGCTCGCAAGGGTACGAGCAGTACTTC
CDR3: CASSQGYEQYF

size: few
J: TRBJ2-5
D: .
V: TRBV11-1
DNA: TGTGCCAGCAGCCAAGGGGTCTGGGAGACCCAGTACTTC
CDR3: CASSQGVWETQYF

size: .
J: TRBJ2-6
D: .
V: TRBV18
DNA: TGTGCCAGCTCACCACTCGGGGTAGCTGGGGCCAACGTCCTGACTTTC
CDR3: CASSPLGVAGANVLTF

size: few
J: TRBJ1-1
D: .
V: TRBV7-9
DNA: TGTGCCAGCAGCTTAGGGGGGCGACTGCCGAACACTGAAGCTTTCTTT
CDR3: CASSLGGRLPNTEAFF

size: few
J: TRBJ2-3
D: TRBD1
V: TRBV7-2
DNA: TGTGCCAGCAGCTTTACAGGGGGCCGTACAGATACGCAGTATTTT
CDR3: CASSFTGGRTDTQYF

size: .
J: TRBJ1-6
D: TRBD1
V: TRBV7-2
DNA: TGTGCCAGCAGCCGGGACAGGGGAACACCCCTCCACTTT
CDR3: CASSRDRGTPLHF

size: .
J: TRBJ2-7
D: .
V: TRBV6-5
DNA: TGTGCCAGCAGGCAAAGTTTATACGAGCAGTACTTC
CDR3: CASRQSLYEQYF

size: few
J: TRBJ1-1
D: .
V: TRBV30
DNA: TGTGCCGTAAGGGGTTGGGGAAACACTGAAGCTTTCTTT
CDR3: CAVRGWGNTEAFF

size: .
J: TRBJ1-6
D: .
V: TRBV27
DNA: TGTGCCAGCAGTTTTTTCTCCCTGTCGGGTTCACCCCTCCACTTT
CDR3: CASSFFSLSGSPLHF

size: .
J: TRBJ2-1
D: .
V: TRBV2
DNA: TGTGCCAGCCGGGGTAGAAGATACAATGAGCAGTTCTTC
CDR3: CASRGRRYNEQFF

size: .
J: TRBJ2-2
D: TRBD1
V: TRBV15
DNA: TGTGCCACCAGCATGAGACAGGGGAAAATCGGGGAGCTGTTTTTT
CDR3: CATSMRQGKIGELFF

size: few
J: TRBJ1-1
D: TRBD1
V: TRBV7-2
DNA: TGTGCCAGCAGCCCCCAGGAGGGGGCCTTGGGCACTGAAGCTTTCTTT
CDR3: CASSPQEGALGTEAFF

size: .
J: TRBJ1-5
D: .
V: TRBV15
DNA: TGTGCCACCAGCCTAGGAGGGGGCAATCAGCCCCAGCATTTT
CDR3: CATSLGGGNQPQHF

size: few
J: TRBJ2-3
D: TRBD2
V: TRBV28
DNA: TGTGCCAGCAGTTTAAAAGCGGGGGGGCTTACAGATACGCAGTATTTT
CDR3: CASSLKAGGLTDTQYF

size: .
J: TRBJ2-5
D: .
V: TRBV2
DNA: TGTGCCAGCAGTTGGGAGACCCAGTACTTC
CDR3: CASSWETQYF

size: .
J: TRBJ2-7
D: .
V: TRBV14
DNA: TGTGCCAGCAGCCAAGGATCTCTCTACGAGCAGTACTTC
CDR3: CASSQGSLYEQYF

size: .
J: TRBJ1-2
D: .
V: TRBV29-1
DNA: TGCAGCGTTGACCCATTATCTCCCTTC
CDR3: CSVDPLSPF

size: .
J: TRBJ2-4
D: TRBD2
V: TRBV7-9
DNA: TGTGCCAGCAGCTCGATAAAAGAGCGGGACCTAGCCAAAAACATTCAGTACTTC
CDR3: CASSSIKERDLAKNIQYF

size: few
J: TRBJ2-3
D: .
V: TRBV27
DNA: TGTGCCAGCAGTCACCGACAGGCGAGCACAGATACGCAGTATTTT
CDR3: CASSHRQASTDTQYF

size: few
J: TRBJ1-5
D: TRBD1
V: TRBV30
DNA: TGTGCCTGGAGCGGACAGGGCGGTCAGCCCCAGCATTTT
CDR3: CAWSGQGGQPQHF

size: few
J: TRBJ2-6
D: .
V: TRBV7-2
DNA: TGTGCCAGCAGCTCAGGGGTGGGTGGGGCCAACGTCCTGACTTTC
CDR3: CASSSGVGGANVLTF

size: .
J: TRBJ1-3
D: .
V: TRBV25-1
DNA: TGTGCCAGCAGTGTAGCAGGGGCTGGAAACACCATATATTTT
CDR3: CASSVAGAGNTIYF

size: .
J: TRBJ2-3
D: .
V: TRBV7-9
DNA: TGTGCCAGCAGCCGCTCCAGGGGTAGGGTCACAGATACGCAGTATTTT
CDR3: CASSRSRGRVTDTQYF

size: .
J: TRBJ2-6
D: TRBD1
V: TRBV5-6
DNA: TGTGCCAGCAGCTTGCCGCGGGGGACAGGGTTCTCTGGGGCCAACGTCCTGACTTTC
CDR3: CASSLPRGTGFSGANVLTF

size: .
J: TRBJ2-5
D: TRBD2
V: TRBV7-6
DNA: TGTGCCAGCAGCAAAAGACTAGCGGGGCTCAAAGAGACCCAGTACTTC
CDR3: CASSKRLAGLKETQYF

size: few
J: TRBJ2-7
D: .
V: TRBV30
DNA: TGTGCCTGGAGTGTACGAGAGGGCCCCTACGAGCAGTACTTC
CDR3: CAWSVREGPYEQYF

size: few
J: TRBJ1-5
D: .
V: TRBV6-1
DNA: TGTGCCAGCAGTGAAGGCGGCAATCAGCCCCAGCATTTT
CDR3: CASSEGGNQPQHF

size: few
J: TRBJ2-5
D: .
V: TRBV29-1
DNA: TGCAGCGTTGAAGGGGCCTTAAGCTGGCAGGGACGATGGGCCCAGTACTTC
CDR3: CSVEGALSWQGRWAQYF

size: few
J: TRBJ2-7
D: .
V: TRBV12-5
DNA: TGTGCTAGTGGTTTGAAGCCCGGCCGCACGGTTAGCTACGAGCAGTACTTC
CDR3: CASGLKPGRTVSYEQYF

size: .
J: TRBJ1-2
D: .
V: TRBV28
DNA: TGTGCCAGCAGTTTACGGTCTGGGGGCTACACCTTC
CDR3: CASSLRSGGYTF

size: .
J: TRBJ2-3
D: TRBD1
V: TRBV4-3
DNA: TGCGCCAGCAGACGACAGGGGAGCACAGATACGCAGTATTTT
CDR3: CASRRQGSTDTQYF

size: few
J: TRBJ2-3
D: .
V: TRBV4-3
DNA: TGCGCCAGCAGCCAATCGCCCTTGAGCACAGATACGCAGTATTTT
CDR3: CASSQSPLSTDTQYF

size: .
J: TRBJ2-3
D: TRBD1
V: TRBV7-6
DNA: TGTGCCAGCAGCTTTGCAGGGGGCCAGACAGATACGCAGTATTTT
CDR3: CASSFAGGQTDTQYF

size: few
J: TRBJ2-7
D: .
V: TRBV7-2
DNA: TGTGCCAGCAGCTTAGTCGAATCCTACGAGCAGTACTTC
CDR3: CASSLVESYEQYF

size: .
J: TRBJ2-5
D: .
V: TRBV2
DNA: TGTGCCAGCAGTGAGGGGAAAGAGACCCAGTACTTC
CDR3: CASSEGKETQYF